A selection of T cell receptor beta chains follows, all from one sample in a study of blood T cell repertoires in COVID-19. Sequenced by immunoSEQ multiplex PCR; TCRdb stores in-frame clones only, minus some. Of approximately 54,000 clones listed, roughly 80% are singletons. The specimen was peripheral blood. All receptors come from a woman aged 55-69 years with acute or convalescent COVID-19. The CDR3 runs from the conserved cysteine through the conserved F or W. The D gene is left open where the match is weak. Expanded clones get a size class; other rows say once, few or many, or leave the size out.

TRBD1	NA	TRBJ1-6	TRBV2	CASRGTGAYNSPLHF	TGTGCCAGCAGGGGGACAGGAGCTTATAATTCACCCCTCCACTTT
TRBD1	NA	TRBJ2-5	TRBV5-1	CASSRGTGGTQETQYF	TGCGCCAGCAGCAGGGGGACAGGGGGCACCCAAGAGACCCAGTACTTC
NA	NA	TRBJ1-2	TRBV14	CASSPLQGAGYTF	TGTGCCAGCAGCCCGTTGCAGGGTGCAGGCTACACCTTC
NA	NA	TRBJ2-3	TRBV3-1/TRBV3-2	CASSQILTRQADTQYF	TGTGCCAGCAGCCAAATTCTAACCCGACAGGCAGATACGCAGTATTTT
NA	NA	TRBJ2-1	TRBV24-1	CATSDLGGNSYNEQFF	TGTGCCACCAGTGATTTGGGGGGGAATTCCTACAATGAGCAGTTCTTC
TRBD2	NA	TRBJ2-1	TRBV5-6	CASSSGLAGSRGSYNEQFF	TGTGCCAGCAGCTCTGGACTAGCGGGTTCCCGCGGCTCCTACAATGAGCAGTTCTTC
NA	NA	TRBJ1-6	TRBV30	CAWSPMRARLFNSPLHF	TGTGCCTGGAGCCCCATGCGAGCCAGACTGTTTAATTCACCCCTCCACTTT
NA	few	TRBJ1-3	TRBV6-6	CASSRDSGNTIYF	TGTGCCAGCAGCAGGGACTCTGGAAACACCATATATTTT
TRBD2	NA	TRBJ2-1	TRBV27	CASNLAGSGNEQFF	TGTGCCAGCAACCTAGCGGGCTCCGGGAATGAGCAGTTCTTC
TRBD1	NA	TRBJ1-4	TRBV29-1	CSATGVTNEKLFF	TGCAGCGCGACAGGGGTGACTAATGAAAAACTGTTTTTT
NA	NA	TRBJ2-7	TRBV14	CASSRTSVDYEQYF	TGTGCCAGCAGCCGGACTTCGGTTGACTACGAGCAGTACTTC
NA	NA	TRBJ1-6	TRBV5-1	CASSLDAVNSPLHF	TGCGCCAGCAGCTTGGATGCGGTCAATTCACCCCTCCACTTT
NA	NA	TRBJ2-2	TRBV30	CAWSGRQNTGELFF	TGTGCCTGGAGTGGCAGACAGAACACCGGGGAGCTGTTTTTT